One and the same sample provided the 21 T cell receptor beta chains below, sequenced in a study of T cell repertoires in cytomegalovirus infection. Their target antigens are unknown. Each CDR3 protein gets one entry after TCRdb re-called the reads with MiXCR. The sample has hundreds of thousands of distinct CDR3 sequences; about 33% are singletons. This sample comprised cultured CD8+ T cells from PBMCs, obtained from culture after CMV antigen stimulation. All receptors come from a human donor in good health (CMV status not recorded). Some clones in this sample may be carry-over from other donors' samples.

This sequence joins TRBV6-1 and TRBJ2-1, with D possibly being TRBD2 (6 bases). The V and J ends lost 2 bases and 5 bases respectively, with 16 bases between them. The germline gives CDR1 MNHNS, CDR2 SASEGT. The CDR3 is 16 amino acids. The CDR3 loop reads CASSENGGLGDNEQFF. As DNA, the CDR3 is TGTGCCAGCAGTGAAAACGGGGGATTAGGAGACAATGAGCAGTTCTTC.

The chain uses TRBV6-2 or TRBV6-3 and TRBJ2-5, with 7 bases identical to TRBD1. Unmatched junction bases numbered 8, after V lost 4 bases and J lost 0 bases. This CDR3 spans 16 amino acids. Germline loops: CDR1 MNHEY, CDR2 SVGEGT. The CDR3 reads CASSSRYDRDQETQYF. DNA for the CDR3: TGTGCCAGCAGTTCCCGATATGACAGGGACCAAGAGACCCAGTACTTC.

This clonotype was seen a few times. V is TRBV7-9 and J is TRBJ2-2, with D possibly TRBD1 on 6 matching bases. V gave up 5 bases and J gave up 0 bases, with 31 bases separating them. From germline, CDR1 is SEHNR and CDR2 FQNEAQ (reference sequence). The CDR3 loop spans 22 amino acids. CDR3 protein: CASSPPQTGTPVGRTNTGELFF. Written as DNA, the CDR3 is TGTGCCAGCAGCCCCCCTCAAACCGGGACACCAGTCGGCCGTACGAACACCGGGGAGCTGTTTTTT.

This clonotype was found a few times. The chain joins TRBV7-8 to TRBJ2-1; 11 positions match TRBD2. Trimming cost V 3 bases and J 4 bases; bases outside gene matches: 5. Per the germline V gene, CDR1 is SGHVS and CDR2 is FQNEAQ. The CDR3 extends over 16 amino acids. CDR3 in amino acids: CASSLPSGGFYNEQFF. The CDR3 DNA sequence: TGTGCCAGCAGCTTGCCTAGCGGGGGGTTTTACAATGAGCAGTTCTTC.

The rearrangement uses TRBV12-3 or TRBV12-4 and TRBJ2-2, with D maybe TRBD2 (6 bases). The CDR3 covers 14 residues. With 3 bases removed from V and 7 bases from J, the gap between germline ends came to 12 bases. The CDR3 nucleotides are TGTGCCAGCAGTTTGGGCGGGGCGAACGGGGAGCTGTTTTTT. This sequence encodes CASSLGGANGELFF.

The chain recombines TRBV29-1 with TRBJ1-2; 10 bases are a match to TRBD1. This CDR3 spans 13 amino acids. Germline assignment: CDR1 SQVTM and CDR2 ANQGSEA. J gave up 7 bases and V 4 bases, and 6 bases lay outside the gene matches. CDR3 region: CSVAAGTGVGYTF. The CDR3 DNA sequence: TGCAGCGTTGCGGCGGGGACAGGGGTTGGCTACACCTTC.

CDR3 in amino acids: CASFSGTGGIDEQFF. In DNA form, the CDR3 reads TGTGCCAGCTTCTCCGGGACAGGGGGCATTGATGAGCAGTTCTTC. The chain joins TRBV6-1 to TRBJ2-1; TRBD1 agrees at 12 bases. The CDR3 is 15 amino acids. Germline V gene sequence: CDR1 MNHNS, CDR2 SASEGT. Trimming at V came to 8 bases and at J to 8 bases, leaving 10 bases not matched to a gene.

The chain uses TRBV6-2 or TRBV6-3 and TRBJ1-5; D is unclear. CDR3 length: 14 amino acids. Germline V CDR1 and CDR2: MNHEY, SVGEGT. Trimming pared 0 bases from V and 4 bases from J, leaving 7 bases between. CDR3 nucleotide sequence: TGTGCCAGCAGTTACTCGCCTGGAAATCAGCCCCAGCATTTT. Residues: CASSYSPGNQPQHF.

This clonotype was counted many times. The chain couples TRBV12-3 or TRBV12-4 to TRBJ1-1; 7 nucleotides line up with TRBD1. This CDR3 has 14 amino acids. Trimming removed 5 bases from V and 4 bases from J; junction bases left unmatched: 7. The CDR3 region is CASSPTGRGTEAFF. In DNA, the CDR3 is TGTGCCAGCAGTCCGACAGGGAGGGGCACTGAAGCTTTCTTT.

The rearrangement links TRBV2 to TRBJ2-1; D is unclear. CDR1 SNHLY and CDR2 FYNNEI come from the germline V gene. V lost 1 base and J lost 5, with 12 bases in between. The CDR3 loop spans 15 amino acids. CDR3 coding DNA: TGTGCCAGCAGTGAAGTAATGGGTCCCAACAATGAGCAGTTCTTC. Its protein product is CASSEVMGPNNEQFF.

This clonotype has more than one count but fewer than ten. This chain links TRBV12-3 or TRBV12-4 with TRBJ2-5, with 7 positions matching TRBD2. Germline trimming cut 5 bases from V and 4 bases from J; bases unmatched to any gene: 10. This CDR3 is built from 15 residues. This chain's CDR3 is CASSRRGRGGETQYF. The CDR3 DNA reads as TGTGCCAGCAGTCGCCGAGGGAGGGGCGGAGAGACCCAGTACTTC.

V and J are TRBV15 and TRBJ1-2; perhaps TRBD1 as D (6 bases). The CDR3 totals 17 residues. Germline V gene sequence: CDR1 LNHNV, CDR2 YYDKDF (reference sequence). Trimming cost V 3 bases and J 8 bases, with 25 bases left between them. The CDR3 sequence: CATSSVIRDTAKEGYTF. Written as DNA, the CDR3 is TGTGCCACCAGCAGTGTAATACGGGACACAGCGAAGGAGGGCTACACCTTC.

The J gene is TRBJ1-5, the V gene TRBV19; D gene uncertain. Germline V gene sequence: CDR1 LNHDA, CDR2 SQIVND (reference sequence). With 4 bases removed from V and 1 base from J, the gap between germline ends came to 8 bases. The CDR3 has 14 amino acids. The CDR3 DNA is TGTGCCAGTAGTAGTTGGCCGAGCAATCAGCCCCAGCATTTT. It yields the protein CASSSWPSNQPQHF.

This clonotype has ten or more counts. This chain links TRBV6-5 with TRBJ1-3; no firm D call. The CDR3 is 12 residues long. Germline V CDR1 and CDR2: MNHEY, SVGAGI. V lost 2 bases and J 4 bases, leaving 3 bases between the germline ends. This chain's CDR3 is CASSYTGNTIYF. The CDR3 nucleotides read TGTGCCAGCAGTTACACGGGAAACACCATATATTTT.

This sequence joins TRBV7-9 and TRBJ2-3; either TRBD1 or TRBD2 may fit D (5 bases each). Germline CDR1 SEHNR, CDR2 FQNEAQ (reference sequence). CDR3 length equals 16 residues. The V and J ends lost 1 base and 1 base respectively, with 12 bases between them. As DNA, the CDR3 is TGTGCCAGCAGCTTAGGGGGGAAGAGGGGCACAGATACGCAGTATTTT. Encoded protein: CASSLGGKRGTDTQYF. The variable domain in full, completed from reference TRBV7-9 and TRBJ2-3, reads DTGVSQNPRHKITKRGQNVTFRCDPISEHNRLYWYRQTLGQGPEFLTYFQNEAQLEKSRLLSDRFSAERPKGSFSTLEIQRTEQGDSAMYLCASSLGGKRGTDTQYFGPGTRLTVL.

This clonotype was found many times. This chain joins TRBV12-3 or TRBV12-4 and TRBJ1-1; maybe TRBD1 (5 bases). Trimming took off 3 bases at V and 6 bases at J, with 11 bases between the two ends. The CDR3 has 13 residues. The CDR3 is CASSFRGRSEAFF. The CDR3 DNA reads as TGTGCCAGCAGTTTTAGGGGCCGATCTGAAGCTTTCTTT.

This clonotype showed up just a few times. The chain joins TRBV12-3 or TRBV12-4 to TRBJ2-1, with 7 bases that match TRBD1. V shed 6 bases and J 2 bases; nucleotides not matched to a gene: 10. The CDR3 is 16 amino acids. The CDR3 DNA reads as TGTGCCAGCAGCCGAAGGTGGCAGGGGGCCTACAATGAGCAGTTCTTC. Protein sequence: CASSRRWQGAYNEQFF.

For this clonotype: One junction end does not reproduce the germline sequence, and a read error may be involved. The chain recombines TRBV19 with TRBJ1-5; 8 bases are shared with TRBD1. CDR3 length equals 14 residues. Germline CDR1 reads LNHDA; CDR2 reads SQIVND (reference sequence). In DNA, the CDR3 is TGTGCCAGCAGTATCGGACAGGGTGACCAGCCCCAGCATTTT. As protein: CASSIGQGDQPQHF.

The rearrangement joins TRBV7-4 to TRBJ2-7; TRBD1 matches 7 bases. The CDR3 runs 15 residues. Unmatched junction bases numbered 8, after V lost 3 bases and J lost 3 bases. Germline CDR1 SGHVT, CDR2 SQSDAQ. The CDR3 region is CASSLVGQQSYEQYF. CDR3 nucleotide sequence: TGTGCCAGCAGCTTGGTGGGACAGCAGAGCTACGAGCAGTACTTC.

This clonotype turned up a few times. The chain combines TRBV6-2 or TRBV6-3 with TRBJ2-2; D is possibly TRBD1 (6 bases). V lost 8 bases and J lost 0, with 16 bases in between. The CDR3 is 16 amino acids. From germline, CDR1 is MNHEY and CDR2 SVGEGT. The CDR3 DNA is TGTGCCAGCTCCCCCAGGGGCTTCCCGAACACCGGGGAGCTGTTTTTT. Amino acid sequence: CASSPRGFPNTGELFF.

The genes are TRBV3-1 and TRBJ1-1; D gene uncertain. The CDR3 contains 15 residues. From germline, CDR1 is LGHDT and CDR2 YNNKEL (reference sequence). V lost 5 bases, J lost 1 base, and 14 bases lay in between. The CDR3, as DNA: TGTGCCAGCAGCTCCGTTGTCGTAAAGAACACTGAAGCTTTCTTT. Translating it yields CASSSVVVKNTEAFF.